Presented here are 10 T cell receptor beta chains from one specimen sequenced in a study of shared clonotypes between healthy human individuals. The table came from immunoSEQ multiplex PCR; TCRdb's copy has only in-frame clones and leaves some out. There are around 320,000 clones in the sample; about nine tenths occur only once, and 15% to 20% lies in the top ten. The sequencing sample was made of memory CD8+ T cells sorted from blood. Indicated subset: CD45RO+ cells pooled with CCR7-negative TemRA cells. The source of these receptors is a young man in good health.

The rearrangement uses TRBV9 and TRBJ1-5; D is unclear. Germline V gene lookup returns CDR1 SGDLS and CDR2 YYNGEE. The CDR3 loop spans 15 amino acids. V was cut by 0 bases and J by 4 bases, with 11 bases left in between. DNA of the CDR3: TGTGCCAGCAGCGTAGGGGAACAGAGAAATCAGCCCCAGCATTTT. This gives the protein CASSVGEQRNQPQHF.

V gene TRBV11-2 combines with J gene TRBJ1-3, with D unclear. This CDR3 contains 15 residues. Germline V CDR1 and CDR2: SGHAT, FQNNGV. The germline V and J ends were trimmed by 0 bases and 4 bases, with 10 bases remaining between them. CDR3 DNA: TGTGCCAGCAGCTTAGAGGCAGACCCAGGAAACACCATATATTTT. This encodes CASSLEADPGNTIYF.

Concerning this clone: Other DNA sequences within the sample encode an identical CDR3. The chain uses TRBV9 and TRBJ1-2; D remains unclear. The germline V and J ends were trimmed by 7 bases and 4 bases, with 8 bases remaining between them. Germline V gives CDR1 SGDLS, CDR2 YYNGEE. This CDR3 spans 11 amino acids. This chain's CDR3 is CASGLSYGYTF. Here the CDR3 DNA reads TGTGCCAGCGGTCTTAGCTATGGCTACACCTTC.

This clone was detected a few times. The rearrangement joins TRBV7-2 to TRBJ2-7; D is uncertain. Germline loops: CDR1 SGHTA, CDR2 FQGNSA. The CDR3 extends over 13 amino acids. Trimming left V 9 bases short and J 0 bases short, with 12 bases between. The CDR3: CASSHPGSYEQYF. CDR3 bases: TGTGCCAGTAGCCATCCAGGCTCCTACGAGCAGTACTTC.

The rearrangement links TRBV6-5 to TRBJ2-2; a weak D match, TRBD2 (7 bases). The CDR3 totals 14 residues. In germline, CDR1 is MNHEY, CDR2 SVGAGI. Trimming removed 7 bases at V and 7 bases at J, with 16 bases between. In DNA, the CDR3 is TGTGCCAGCACCCTCGTAGGGGGGGACGGGGAGCTGTTTTTT. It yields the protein CASTLVGGDGELFF.

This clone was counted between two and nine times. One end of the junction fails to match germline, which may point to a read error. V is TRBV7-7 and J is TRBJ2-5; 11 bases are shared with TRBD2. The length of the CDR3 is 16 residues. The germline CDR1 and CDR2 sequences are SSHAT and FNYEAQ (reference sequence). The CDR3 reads CASSTIAGGPSETQYF. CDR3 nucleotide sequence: TGTGCTAGCAGCACTATAGCGGGGGGGCCGTCAGAGACCCAGTACTTC. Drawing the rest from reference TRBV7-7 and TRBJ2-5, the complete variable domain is GAGVSQSPRYKVTKRGQDVTLRCDPISSHATLYWYQQALGQGPEFLTYFNYEAQPDKSGLPSDRFSAERPEGSISTLTIQRTEQRDSAMYRCASSTIAGGPSETQYFGPGTRLLVL.

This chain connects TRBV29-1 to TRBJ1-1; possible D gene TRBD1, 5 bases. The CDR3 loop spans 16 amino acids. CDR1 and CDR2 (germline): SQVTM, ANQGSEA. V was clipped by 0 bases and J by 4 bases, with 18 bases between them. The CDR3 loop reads CSVEDPSTRGVTEAFF. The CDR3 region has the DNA TGCAGCGTTGAAGATCCCTCTACTAGGGGTGTCACTGAAGCTTTCTTT. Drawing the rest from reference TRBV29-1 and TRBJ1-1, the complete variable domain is SAVISQKPSRDICQRGTSLTIQCQVDSQVTMMFWYRQQPGQSLTLIATANQGSEATYESGFVIDKFPISRPNLTFSTLTVSNMSPEDSSIYLCSVEDPSTRGVTEAFFGQGTRLTVV.

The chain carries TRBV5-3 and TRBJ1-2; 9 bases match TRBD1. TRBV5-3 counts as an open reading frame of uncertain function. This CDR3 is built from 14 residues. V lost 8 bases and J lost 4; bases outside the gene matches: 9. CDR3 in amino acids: CASSQGQGGYGYTF. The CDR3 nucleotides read TGTGCCAGCAGCCAGGGACAGGGAGGCTATGGCTACACCTTC.

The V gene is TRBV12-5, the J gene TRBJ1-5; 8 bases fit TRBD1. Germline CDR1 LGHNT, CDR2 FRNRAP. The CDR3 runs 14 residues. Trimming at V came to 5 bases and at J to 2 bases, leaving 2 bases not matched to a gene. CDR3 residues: CASGKTGGNQPQHF. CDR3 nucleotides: TGTGCTAGTGGTAAGACAGGGGGCAATCAGCCCCAGCATTTT.

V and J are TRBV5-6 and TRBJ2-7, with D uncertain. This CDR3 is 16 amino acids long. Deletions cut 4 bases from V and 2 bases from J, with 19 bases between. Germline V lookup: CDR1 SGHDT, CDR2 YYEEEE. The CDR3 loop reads CASSQIQAALAYEQYF. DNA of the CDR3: TGTGCCAGCAGCCAAATACAAGCCGCCTTAGCCTACGAGCAGTACTTC.